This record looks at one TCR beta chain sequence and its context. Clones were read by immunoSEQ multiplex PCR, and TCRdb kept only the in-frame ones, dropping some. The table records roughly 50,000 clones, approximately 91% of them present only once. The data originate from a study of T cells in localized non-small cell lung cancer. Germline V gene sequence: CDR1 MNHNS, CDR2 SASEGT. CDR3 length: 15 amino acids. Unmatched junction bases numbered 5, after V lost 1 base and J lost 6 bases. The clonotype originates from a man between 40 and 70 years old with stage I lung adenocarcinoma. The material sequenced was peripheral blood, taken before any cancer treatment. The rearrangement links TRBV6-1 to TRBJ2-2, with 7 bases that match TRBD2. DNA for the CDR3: TGTGCCAGCAGTGAAGAGCAGGGAGGGGCCGGGGAGCTGTTTTTT. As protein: CASSEEQGGAGELFF.